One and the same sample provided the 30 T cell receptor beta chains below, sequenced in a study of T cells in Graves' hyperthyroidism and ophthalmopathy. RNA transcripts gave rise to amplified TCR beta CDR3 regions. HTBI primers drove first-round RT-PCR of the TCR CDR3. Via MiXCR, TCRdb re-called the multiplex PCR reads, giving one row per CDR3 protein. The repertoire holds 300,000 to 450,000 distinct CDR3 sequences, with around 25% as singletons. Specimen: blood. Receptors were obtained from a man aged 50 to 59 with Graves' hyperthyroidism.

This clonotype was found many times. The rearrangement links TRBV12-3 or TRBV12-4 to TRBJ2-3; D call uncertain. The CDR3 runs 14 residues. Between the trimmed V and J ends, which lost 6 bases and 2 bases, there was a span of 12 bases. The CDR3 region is CASSVYTITDTQYF. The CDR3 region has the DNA TGTGCCAGCAGCGTGTACACGATCACAGATACGCAGTATTTT.

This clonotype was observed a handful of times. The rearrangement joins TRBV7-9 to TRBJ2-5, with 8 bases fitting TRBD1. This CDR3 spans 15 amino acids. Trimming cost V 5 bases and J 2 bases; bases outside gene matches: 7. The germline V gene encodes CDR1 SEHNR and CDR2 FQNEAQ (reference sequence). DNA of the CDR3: TGTGCCAGCAGCCCGAGGACAGGGAGACAAGAGACCCAGTACTTC. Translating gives CASSPRTGRQETQYF.

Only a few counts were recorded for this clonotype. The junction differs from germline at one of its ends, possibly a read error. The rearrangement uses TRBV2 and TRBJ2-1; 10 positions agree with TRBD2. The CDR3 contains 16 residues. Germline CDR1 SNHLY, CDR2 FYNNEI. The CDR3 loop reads CASREAGGRAYNEQFF. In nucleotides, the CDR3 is TGTGCCAGCAGGGAAGCGGGAGGGAGGGCCTACAATGAGCAGTTCTTC.

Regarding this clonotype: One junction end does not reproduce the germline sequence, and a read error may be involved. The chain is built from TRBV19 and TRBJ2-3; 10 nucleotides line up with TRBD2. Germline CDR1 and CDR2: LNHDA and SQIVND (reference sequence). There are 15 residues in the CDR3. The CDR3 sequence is CASSIGGLAADTQYF. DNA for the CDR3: TGTGCCAGCAGTATAGGAGGACTAGCGGCAGATACGCAGTATTTT.

Here the CDR3 reads CASSSDSGGRGANVLTF. CDR3 in DNA: TGTGCCAGCAGCTCCGATTCCGGGGGGCGAGGGGCCAACGTCCTGACTTTC. The rearrangement links TRBV7-3 to TRBJ2-6; tentative D call: TRBD2 (7 bases). The ends were cut back, 4 bases at V and 4 bases at J, with 17 bases in the middle. The CDR3 spans 17 residues. The V gene's germline CDR1 is SGHTA and CDR2 FQGTGA. Variable domain in full (rest from reference TRBV7-3 and TRBJ2-6): GAGVSQTPSNKVTEKGKYVELRCDPISGHTALYWYRQSLGQGPEFLIYFQGTGAADDSGLPNDRFFAVRPEGSVSTLKIQRTERGDSAVYLCASSSDSGGRGANVLTFGAGSRLTVL.

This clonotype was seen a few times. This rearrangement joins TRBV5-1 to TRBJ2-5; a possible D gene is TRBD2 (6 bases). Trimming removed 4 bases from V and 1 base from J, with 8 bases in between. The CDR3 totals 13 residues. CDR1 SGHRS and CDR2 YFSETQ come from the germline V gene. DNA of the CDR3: TGCGCCAGCAGCACGGAGGGCCAAGAGACCCAGTACTTC. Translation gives CASSTEGQETQYF. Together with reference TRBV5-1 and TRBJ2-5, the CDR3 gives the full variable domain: KAGVTQTPRYLIKTRGQQVTLSCSPISGHRSVSWYQQTPGQGLQFLFEYFSETQRNKGNFPGRFSGRQFSNSRSEMNVSTLELGDSALYLCASSTEGQETQYFGPGTRLLVL.

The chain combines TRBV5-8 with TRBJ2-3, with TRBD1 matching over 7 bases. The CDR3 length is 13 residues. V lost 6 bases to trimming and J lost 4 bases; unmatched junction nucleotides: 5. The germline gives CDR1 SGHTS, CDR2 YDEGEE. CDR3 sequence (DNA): TGTGCCAGCAAAGACAGGGTGGCAGATACGCAGTATTTT. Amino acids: CASKDRVADTQYF. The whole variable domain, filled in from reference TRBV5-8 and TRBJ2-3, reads EAGVTQSPTHLIKTRGQQATLRCSPISGHTSVYWYQQALGLGLQFLLWYDEGEERNRGNFPPRFSGRQFPNYSSELNVNALELEDSALYLCASKDRVADTQYFGPGTRLTVL.

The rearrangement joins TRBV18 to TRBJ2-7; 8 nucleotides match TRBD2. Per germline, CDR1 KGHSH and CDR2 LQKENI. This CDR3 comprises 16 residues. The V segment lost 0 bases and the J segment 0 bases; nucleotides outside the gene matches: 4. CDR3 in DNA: TGTGCCAGCTCACCACCGAAAGCGGGAGACTCCTACGAGCAGTACTTC. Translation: CASSPPKAGDSYEQYF.

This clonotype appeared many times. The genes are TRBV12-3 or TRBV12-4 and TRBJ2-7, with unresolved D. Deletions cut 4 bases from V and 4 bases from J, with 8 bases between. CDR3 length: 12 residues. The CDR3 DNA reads TGTGCCAGCAGTTCAAATAGGTACGAGCAGTACTTC. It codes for CASSSNRYEQYF.

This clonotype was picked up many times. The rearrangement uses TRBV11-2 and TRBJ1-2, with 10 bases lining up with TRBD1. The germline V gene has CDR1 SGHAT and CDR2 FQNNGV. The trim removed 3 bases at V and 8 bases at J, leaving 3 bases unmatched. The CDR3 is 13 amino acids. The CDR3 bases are TGTGCCAGCAGCTTGGAGACAGGGGGCGGCTACACCTTC. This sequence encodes CASSLETGGGYTF.

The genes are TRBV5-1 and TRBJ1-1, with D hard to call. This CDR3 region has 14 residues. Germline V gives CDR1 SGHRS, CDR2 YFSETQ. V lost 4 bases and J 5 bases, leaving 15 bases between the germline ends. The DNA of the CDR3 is TGCGCCAGCAGCGGGGAAGGGAGTAGGACTGAAGCTTTCTTT. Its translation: CASSGEGSRTEAFF.

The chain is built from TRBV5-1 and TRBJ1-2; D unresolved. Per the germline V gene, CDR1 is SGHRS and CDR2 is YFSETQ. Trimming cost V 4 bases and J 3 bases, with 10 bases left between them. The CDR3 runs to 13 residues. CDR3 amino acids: CASSLDVYYGYTF. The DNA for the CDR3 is TGCGCCAGCAGCCTTGACGTTTACTATGGCTACACCTTC.

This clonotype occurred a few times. The CDR3 here is CASSSNPGWSNTGELFF. DNA for the CDR3: TGCGCCAGCAGCTCGAATCCAGGGTGGTCGAACACCGGGGAGCTGTTTTTT. The V gene is TRBV5-1, the J gene TRBJ2-2, with D maybe TRBD1 (5 bases). The germline V gene has CDR1 SGHRS and CDR2 YFSETQ. Trimming cost V 3 bases and J 0 bases, with 15 bases left between them. The CDR3 length is 17 residues. Drawing the rest from reference TRBV5-1 and TRBJ2-2, the complete variable domain is KAGVTQTPRYLIKTRGQQVTLSCSPISGHRSVSWYQQTPGQGLQFLFEYFSETQRNKGNFPGRFSGRQFSNSRSEMNVSTLELGDSALYLCASSSNPGWSNTGELFFGEGSRLTVL.

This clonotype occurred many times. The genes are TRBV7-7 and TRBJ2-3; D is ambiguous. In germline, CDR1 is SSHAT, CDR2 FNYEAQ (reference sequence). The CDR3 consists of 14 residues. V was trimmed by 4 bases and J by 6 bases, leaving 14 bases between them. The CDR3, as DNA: TGTGCCAGCAGCTCAACGAAGGCGGCTGATACGCAGTATTTT. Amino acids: CASSSTKAADTQYF.

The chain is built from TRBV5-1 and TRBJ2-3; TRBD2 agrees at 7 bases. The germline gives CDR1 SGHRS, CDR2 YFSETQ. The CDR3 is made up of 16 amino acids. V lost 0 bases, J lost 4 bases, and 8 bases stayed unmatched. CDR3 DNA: TGCGCCAGCAGCTTGGCCGGGATGGGAGGGGCAGATACGCAGTATTTT. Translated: CASSLAGMGGADTQYF.

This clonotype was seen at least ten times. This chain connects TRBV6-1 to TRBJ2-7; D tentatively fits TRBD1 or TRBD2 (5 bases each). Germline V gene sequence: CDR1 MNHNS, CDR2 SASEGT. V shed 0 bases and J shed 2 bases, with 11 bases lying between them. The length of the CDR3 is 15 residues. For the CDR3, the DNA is TGTGCCAGCAGTGAAGCGGAGGACACTACCTACGAGCAGTACTTC. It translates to CASSEAEDTTYEQYF.

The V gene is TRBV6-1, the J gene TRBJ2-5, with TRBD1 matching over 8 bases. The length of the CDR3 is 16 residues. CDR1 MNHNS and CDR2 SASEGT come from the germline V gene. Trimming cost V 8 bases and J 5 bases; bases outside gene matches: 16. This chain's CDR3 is CASRSAGGTPQETQYF. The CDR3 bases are TGTGCCAGCCGAAGCGCAGGGGGCACCCCTCAGGAGACCCAGTACTTC.

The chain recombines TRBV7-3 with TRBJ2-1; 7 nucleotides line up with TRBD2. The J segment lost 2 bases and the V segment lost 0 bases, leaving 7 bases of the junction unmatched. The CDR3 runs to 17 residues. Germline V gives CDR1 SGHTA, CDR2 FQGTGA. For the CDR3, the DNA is TGTGCCAGCAGCTTAACGTTTACTAGCGAGACCTACAATGAGCAGTTCTTC. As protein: CASSLTFTSETYNEQFF.

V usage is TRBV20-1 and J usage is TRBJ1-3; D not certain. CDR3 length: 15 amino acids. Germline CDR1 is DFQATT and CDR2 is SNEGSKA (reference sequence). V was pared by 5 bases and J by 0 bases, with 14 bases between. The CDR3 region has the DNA TGCAGTGCTGTCCCGTCCCAAGTCTCTGGAAACACCATATATTTT. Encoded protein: CSAVPSQVSGNTIYF.

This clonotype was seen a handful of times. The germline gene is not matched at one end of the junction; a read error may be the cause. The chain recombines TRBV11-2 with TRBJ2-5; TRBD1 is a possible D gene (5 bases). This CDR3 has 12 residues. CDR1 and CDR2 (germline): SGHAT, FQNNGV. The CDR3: CASSLGEVRVDF. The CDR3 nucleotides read TGTGCCAGCAGCTTAGGAGAGGTCAGGGTCGACTTC.

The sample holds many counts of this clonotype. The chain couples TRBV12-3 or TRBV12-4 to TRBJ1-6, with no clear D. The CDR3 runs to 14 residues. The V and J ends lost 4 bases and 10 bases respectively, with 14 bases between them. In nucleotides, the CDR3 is TGTGCCAGCAGTTACGGGCAGCCAGCGTCACCCCTCCACTTT. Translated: CASSYGQPASPLHF.

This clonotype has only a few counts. The CDR3 DNA is TGCAGTGCTAGCTACAGCATCTCCTATAATTCACCCCTCCACTTT. It codes for CSASYSISYNSPLHF. The chain carries TRBV20-1 and TRBJ1-6; no definite D call. The CDR3 spans 15 residues. The V end was cut by 3 bases, the J end by 0 bases, with 9 bases between. Germline V gene lookup returns CDR1 DFQATT and CDR2 SNEGSKA (reference sequence).

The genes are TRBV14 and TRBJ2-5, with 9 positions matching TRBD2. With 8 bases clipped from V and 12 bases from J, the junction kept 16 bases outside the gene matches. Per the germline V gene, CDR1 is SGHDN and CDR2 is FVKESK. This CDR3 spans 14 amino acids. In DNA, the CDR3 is TGTGCCAGCCAGCAGGGGCTAGCGGGATACCCGAAGTACTTC. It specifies CASQQGLAGYPKYF. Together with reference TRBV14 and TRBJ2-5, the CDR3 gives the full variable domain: EAGVTQFPSHSVIEKGQTVTLRCDPISGHDNLYWYRRVMGKEIKFLLHFVKESKQDESGMPNNRFLAERTGGTYSTLKVQPAELEDSGVYFCASQQGLAGYPKYFGPGTRLLVL.

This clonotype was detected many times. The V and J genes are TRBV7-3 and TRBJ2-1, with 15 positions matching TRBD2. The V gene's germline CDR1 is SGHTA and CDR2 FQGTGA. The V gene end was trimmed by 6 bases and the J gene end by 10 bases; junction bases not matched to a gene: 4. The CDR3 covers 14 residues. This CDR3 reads CASSTGTSGREQFF. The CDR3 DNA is TGTGCCAGCAGTACCGGGACTAGCGGGAGGGAGCAGTTCTTC.

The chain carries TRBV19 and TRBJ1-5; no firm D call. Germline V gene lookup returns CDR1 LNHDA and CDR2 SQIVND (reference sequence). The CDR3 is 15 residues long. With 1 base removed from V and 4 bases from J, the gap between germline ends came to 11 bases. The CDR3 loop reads CASSIGLLGNQPQHF. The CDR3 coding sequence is TGTGCCAGTAGTATAGGGTTGCTAGGGAATCAGCCCCAGCATTTT.

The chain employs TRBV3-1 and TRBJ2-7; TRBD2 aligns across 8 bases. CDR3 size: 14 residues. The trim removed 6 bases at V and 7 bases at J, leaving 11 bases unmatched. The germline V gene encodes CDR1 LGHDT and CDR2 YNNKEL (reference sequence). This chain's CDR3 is CASSFTSGQGEQYF. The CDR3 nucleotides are TGTGCCAGCAGTTTTACTAGCGGACAAGGGGAGCAGTACTTC.

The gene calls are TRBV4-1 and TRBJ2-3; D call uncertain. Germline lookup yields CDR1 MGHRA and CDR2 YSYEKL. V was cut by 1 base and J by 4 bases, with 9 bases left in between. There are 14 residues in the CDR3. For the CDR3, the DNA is TGCGCCAGCAGCCAAGTTTTTACCGCAGATACGCAGTATTTT. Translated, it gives CASSQVFTADTQYF.

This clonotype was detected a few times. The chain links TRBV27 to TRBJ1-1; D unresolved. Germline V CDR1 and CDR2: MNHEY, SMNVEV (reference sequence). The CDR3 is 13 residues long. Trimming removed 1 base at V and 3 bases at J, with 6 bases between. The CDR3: CASSLYTYTEAFF. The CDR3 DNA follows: TGTGCCAGCAGTTTATACACCTACACTGAAGCTTTCTTT.

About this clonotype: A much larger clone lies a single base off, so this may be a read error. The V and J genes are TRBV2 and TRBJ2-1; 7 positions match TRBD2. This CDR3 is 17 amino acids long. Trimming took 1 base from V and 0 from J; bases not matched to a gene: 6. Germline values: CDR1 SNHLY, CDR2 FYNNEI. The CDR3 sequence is CASSEGVGGGSYNEQFF. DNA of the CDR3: TGTGCCAGCAGTGAAGGTGTCGGCGGGGGCTCCTACAATGAGCAGTTCTTC.

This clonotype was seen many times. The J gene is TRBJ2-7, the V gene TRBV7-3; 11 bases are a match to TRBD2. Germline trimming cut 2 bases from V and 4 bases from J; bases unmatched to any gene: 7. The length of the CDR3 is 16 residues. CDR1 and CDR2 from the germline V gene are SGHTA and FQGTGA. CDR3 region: CASSLGLAGGQYEQYF. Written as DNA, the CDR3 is TGTGCCAGCAGCTTAGGGCTAGCGGGAGGTCAATACGAGCAGTACTTC.